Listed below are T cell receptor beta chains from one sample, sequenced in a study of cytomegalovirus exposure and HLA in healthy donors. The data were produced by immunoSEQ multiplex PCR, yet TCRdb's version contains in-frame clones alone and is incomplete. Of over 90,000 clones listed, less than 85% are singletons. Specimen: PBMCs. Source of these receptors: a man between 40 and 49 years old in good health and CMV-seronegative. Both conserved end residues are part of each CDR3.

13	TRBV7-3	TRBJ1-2	CASSLISGGGYTF
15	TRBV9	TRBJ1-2	CASSVGVGQGYGYTF
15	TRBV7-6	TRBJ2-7	CASSPVPLVSYEQYF
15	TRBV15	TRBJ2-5	CATSRVNGRGETQYF
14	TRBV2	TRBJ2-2	CASNSDRATGELFF
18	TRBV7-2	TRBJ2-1	CASSFPGLAGAYYNEQFF
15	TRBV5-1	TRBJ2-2	CASSRDRGNTGELFF
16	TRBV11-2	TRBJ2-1	CASSQRLAGVWNEQFF
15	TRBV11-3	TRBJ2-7	CASSRRGTVSYEQYF
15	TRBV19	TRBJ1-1	CASSESDRLNTEAFF
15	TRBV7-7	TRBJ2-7	CASSLGGQGEYEQYF
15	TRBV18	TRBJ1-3	CASSPPVSPGNTIYF
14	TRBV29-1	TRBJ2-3	CSVIAGGDTDTQYF
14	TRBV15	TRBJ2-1	CATSGLMENNEQFF
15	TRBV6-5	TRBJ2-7	CASSYVERGSYEQYF